This T cell receptor beta chain is drawn from a study of control samples from healthy donors and cancer patients. TCRdb keeps only in-frame clones here, not all; method: immunoSEQ multiplex PCR. The sample has approximately 150,000 clones, 92% seen once. The source of this sequence is a woman in her thirties in good health. Sequenced sample: blood.

The CDR3 region is CATSRDKGVGWAQFF. CDR3 DNA: TGTGCCACCAGCAGAGATAAGGGGGTCGGTTGGGCGCAGTTCTTC. The V call is TRBV15, the J call TRBJ2-1, with D perhaps matching TRBD1 (6 bases). The CDR3 length is 15 residues. The germline V gene encodes CDR1 LNHNV and CDR2 YYDKDF (reference sequence). Deletions cut 0 bases from V and 12 bases from J, with 18 bases between.